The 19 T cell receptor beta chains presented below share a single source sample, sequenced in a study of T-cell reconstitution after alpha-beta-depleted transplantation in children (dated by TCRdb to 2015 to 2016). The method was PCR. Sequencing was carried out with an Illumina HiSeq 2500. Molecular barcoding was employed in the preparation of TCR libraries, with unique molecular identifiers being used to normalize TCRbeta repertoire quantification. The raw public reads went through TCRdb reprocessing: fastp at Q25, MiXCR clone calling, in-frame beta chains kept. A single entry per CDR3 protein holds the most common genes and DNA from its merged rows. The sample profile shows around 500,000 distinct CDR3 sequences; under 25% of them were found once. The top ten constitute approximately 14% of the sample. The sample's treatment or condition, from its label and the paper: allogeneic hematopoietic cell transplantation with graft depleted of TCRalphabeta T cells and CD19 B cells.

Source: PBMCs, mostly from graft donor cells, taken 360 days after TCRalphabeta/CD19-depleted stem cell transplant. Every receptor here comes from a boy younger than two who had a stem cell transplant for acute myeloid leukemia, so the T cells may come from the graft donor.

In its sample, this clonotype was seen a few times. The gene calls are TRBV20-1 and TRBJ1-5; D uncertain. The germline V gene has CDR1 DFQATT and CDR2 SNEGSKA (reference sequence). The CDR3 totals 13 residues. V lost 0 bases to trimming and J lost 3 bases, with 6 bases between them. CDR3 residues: CSARDRANQPQHF. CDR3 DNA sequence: TGCAGTGCTAGAGACCGGGCCAATCAGCCCCAGCATTTT.

CDR3 bases: TGCGCCAGCAGCCAGATTCCGGGACAGGGACGCCCCTATGGCTACACCTTC. Its translation is CASSQIPGQGRPYGYTF. The chain carries TRBV4-1 and TRBJ1-2, with 9 positions matching TRBD1. The CDR3 is 17 residues long. CDR1 is MGHRA and CDR2 is YSYEKL in the germline V gene. With 3 bases clipped from V and 4 bases from J, the junction kept 12 bases outside the gene matches.

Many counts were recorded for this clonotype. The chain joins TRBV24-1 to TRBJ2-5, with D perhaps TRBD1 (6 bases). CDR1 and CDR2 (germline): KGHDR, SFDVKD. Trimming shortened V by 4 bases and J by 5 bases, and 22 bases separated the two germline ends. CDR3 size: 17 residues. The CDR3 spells CATSDKSVGQGWETQYF. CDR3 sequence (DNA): TGTGCCACCAGTGACAAATCTGTCGGGCAGGGGTGGGAGACCCAGTACTTC.

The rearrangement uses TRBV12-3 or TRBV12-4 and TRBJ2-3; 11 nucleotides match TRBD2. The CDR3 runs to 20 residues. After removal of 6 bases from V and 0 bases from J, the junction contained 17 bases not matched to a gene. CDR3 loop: CASSPSRLAGGPSSTDTQYF. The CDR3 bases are TGTGCCAGCAGCCCTAGTCGCCTAGCGGGGGGACCGTCTAGCACAGATACGCAGTATTTT.

The CDR3 loop is CSATGRKYNEQFF. The CDR3 DNA reads TGCAGTGCTACGGGGCGTAAATACAATGAGCAGTTCTTC. The chain links TRBV20-1 to TRBJ2-1, with D possibly called TRBD1 or TRBD2 (5 bases each). The V end lost 4 bases, the J end lost 4 bases, and 11 bases lay between the germline ends. Germline V gives CDR1 DFQATT, CDR2 SNEGSKA (reference sequence). This CDR3 spans 13 amino acids.

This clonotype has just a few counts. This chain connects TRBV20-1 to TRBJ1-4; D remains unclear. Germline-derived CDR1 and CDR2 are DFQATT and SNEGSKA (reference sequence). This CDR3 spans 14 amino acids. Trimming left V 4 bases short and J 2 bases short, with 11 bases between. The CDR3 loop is CSAKPDTTNEKLFF. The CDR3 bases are TGCAGTGCTAAACCCGACACCACTAATGAAAAACTGTTTTTT.

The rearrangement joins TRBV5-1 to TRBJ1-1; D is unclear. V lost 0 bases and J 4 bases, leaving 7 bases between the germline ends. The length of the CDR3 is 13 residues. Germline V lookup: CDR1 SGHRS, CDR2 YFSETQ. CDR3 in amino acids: CASSLEMATEAFF. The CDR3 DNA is TGCGCCAGCAGCTTGGAAATGGCCACTGAAGCTTTCTTT.

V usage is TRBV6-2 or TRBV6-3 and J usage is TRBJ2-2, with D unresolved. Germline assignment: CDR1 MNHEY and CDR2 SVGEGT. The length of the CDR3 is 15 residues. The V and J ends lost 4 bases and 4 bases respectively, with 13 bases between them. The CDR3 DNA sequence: TGTGCCAGCAGTTCCTTAAACTGGGGCACCGGGGAGCTGTTTTTT. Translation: CASSSLNWGTGELFF.

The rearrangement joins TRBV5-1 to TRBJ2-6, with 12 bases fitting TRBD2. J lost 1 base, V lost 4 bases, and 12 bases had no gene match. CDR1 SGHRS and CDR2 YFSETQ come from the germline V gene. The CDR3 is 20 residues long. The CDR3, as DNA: TGCGCCAGCAGCCCACGACTAGCGGGGGCCCGTAGGTCTGGGGCCAACGTCCTGACTTTC. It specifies CASSPRLAGARRSGANVLTF.

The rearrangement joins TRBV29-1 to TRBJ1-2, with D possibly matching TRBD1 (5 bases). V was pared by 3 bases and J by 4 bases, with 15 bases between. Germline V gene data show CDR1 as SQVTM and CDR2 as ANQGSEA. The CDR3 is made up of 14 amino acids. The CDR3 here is CSVDGLGPAYGYTF. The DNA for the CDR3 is TGCAGCGTTGATGGCCTGGGACCTGCCTATGGCTACACCTTC.

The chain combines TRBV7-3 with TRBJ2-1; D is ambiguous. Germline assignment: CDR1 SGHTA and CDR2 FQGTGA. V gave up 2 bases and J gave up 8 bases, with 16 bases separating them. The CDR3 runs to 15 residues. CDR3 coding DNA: TGTGCCAGCAGCTTAGTTCTGGGGAAGTTCGATGAGCAGTTCTTC. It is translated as CASSLVLGKFDEQFF. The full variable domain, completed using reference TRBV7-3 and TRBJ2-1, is GAGVSQTPSNKVTEKGKYVELRCDPISGHTALYWYRQSLGQGPEFLIYFQGTGAADDSGLPNDRFFAVRPEGSVSTLKIQRTERGDSAVYLCASSLVLGKFDEQFFGPGTRLTVL.

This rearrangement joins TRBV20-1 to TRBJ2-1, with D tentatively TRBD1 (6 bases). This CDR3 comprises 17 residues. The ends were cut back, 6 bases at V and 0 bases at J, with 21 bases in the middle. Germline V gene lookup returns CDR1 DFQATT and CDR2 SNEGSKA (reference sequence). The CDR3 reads CSATSGQLAHSYNEQFF. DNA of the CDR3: TGCAGTGCCACCTCCGGACAGTTGGCCCACTCCTACAATGAGCAGTTCTTC.

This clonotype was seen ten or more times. DNA of the CDR3: TGCAGCGTTGGGGGTAGCAGTGGGGGGAAGGGCTACGAGCAGTACTTC. It is translated as CSVGGSSGGKGYEQYF. This rearrangement joins TRBV29-1 to TRBJ2-7; tentative D call: TRBD2 (6 bases). From germline, CDR1 is SQVTM and CDR2 ANQGSEA. The CDR3 sequence is 16 residues long. The V end was cut by 4 bases, the J end by 3 bases, with 22 bases between.

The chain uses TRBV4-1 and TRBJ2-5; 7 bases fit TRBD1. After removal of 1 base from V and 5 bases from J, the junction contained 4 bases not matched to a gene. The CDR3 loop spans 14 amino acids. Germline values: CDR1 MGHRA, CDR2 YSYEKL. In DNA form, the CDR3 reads TGCGCCAGCAGCCAAGGTGACAGGGATGAGACCCAGTACTTC. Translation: CASSQGDRDETQYF.

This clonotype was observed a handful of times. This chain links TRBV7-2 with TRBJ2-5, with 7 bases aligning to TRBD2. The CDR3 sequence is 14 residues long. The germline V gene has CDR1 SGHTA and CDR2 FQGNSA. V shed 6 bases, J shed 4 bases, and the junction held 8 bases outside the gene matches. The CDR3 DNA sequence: TGTGCCAGCAGACGTGGACTAGTACTAGAGACCCAGTACTTC. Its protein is CASRRGLVLETQYF.

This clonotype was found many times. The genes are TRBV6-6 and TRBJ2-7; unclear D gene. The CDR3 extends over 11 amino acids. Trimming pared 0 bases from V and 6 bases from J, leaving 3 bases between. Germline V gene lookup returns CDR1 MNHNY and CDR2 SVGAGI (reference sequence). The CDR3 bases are TGTGCCAGCAGTTACTCGAGCGAGCAGTACTTC. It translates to CASSYSSEQYF.

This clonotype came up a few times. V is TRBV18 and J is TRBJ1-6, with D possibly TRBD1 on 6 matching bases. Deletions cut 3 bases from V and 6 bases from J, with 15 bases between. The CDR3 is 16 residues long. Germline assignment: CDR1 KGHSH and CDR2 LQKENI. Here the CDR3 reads CASSPQAGAVNSPLHF. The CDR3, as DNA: TGTGCCAGCTCACCCCAGGCGGGGGCAGTTAATTCACCCCTCCACTTT.

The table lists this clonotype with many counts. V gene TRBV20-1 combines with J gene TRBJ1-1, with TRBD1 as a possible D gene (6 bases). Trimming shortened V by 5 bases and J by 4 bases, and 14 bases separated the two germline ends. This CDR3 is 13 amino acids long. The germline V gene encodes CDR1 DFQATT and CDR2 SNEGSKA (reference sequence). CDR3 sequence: CSAPKGGGTEAFF. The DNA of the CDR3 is TGCAGTGCTCCAAAGGGGGGAGGCACTGAAGCTTTCTTT.

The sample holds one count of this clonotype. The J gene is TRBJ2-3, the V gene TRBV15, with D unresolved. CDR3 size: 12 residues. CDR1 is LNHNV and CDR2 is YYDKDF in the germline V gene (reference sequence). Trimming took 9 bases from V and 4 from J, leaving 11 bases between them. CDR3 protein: CATEDRADTQYF. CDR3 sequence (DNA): TGTGCCACAGAGGACCGGGCAGATACGCAGTATTTT.